The 12 T cell receptor beta chains in this list originate from one sample, sequenced in a study of beta chain features in type 1 diabetes. Their target antigens are unknown. Of the isolated RNA, all was reverse transcribed, and so the sequenced material was expressed TCRB transcripts. The protocol was immunoSEQ multiplex PCR, while the TCRdb copy is restricted to in-frame clones and leaves out a portion. The sample carries approximately 730,000 clones, roughly 13% recorded once. Study conclusions and caveats: Type 1 diabetes patients had moderately but significantly shorter TCRB CDR3s in all four CD4+ subsets.

The sample taken for sequencing was naive CD4+ T cells from blood. These receptors all stem from a young man with type 1 diabetes.

The V and J genes are TRBV12-5 and TRBJ2-1; no clear D gene. Germline-derived CDR1 and CDR2 are LGHNT and FRNRAP. The CDR3 runs 11 residues. Trimming left V 3 bases short and J 4 bases short, with 1 base between. The CDR3 sequence: CASGFYNEQFF. In DNA, the CDR3 is TGTGCTAGTGGTTTTTACAATGAGCAGTTCTTC.

The sample holds a few counts of this clone. CDR3 amino acids: CASSVSGTLPGELFF. The CDR3 DNA is TGTGCCAGCAGCGTCTCCGGGACCCTTCCCGGGGAGCTGTTTTTT. The rearrangement uses TRBV5-4 and TRBJ2-2; either TRBD1 or TRBD2 may fit D (5 bases each). CDR1 and CDR2 from the germline V gene are SGHNT and YYREEE (reference sequence). The CDR3 is made up of 15 amino acids. The V gene lost 4 bases and the J gene lost 6 bases, with 16 bases spanning the gap.

V and J are TRBV30 and TRBJ1-4; D might be TRBD1 (5 bases). Trimming took 0 bases from V and 5 from J, leaving 16 bases between them. Germline V lookup: CDR1 GTSNPN, CDR2 SVGIG (reference sequence). The CDR3 has 16 residues. The CDR3 DNA sequence: TGTGCCTGGAGTGTACGGGCGGCAGGGAGGAATGAAAAACTGTTTTTT. As protein: CAWSVRAAGRNEKLFF. Using reference TRBV30 and TRBJ1-4 for the parts outside the CDR3, the full variable domain is SQTIHQWPATLVQPVGSPLSLECTVEGTSNPNLYWYRQAAGRGLQLLFYSVGIGQISSEVPQNLSASRPQDRQFILSSKKLLLSDSGFYLCAWSVRAAGRNEKLFFGSGTQLSVL.

This clone was seen only a few times. The chain employs TRBV5-1 and TRBJ1-4; no clear D gene. V was cut by 4 bases and J by 0 bases, with 13 bases left in between. CDR1 and CDR2 from the germline V gene are SGHRS and YFSETQ. The length of the CDR3 is 16 residues. CDR3 nucleotides: TGCGCCAGCAGCAGAGACGGCCTTACAACTAATGAAAAACTGTTTTTT. Residues: CASSRDGLTTNEKLFF. Using reference TRBV5-1 and TRBJ1-4 for the parts outside the CDR3, the full variable domain is KAGVTQTPRYLIKTRGQQVTLSCSPISGHRSVSWYQQTPGQGLQFLFEYFSETQRNKGNFPGRFSGRQFSNSRSEMNVSTLELGDSALYLCASSRDGLTTNEKLFFGSGTQLSVL.

This clone was picked up a small number of times. The chain recombines TRBV28 with TRBJ2-7; tentatively, D is TRBD1 or TRBD2 (5 bases each). Germline V gene lookup returns CDR1 MDHEN and CDR2 SYDVKM. The CDR3 contains 13 residues. Trimming cost V 8 bases and J 1 base, with 12 bases left between them. This chain's CDR3 is CASARDGSYEQYF. DNA of the CDR3: TGTGCCAGCGCACGGGACGGATCCTACGAGCAGTACTTC. The full variable domain, in which reference TRBV28 and TRBJ2-7 provide the parts outside the CDR3, is DVKVTQSSRYLVKRTGEKVFLECVQDMDHENMFWYRQDPGLGLRLIYFSYDVKMKEKGDIPEGYSVSREKKERFSLILESASTNQTSMYLCASARDGSYEQYFGPGTRLTVT.

In the case of this clone: One end of the junction does not line up with germline, which may come from a read error. The chain is built from TRBV11-2 and TRBJ1-1, with a possible D match to TRBD1 (5 bases). From germline, CDR1 is SGHAT and CDR2 FQNNGV. This CDR3 region has 13 residues. The CDR3 reads CASSLDSNTEAFF. For the CDR3, the DNA is TGTGCCAGCAGCCTAGACAGTAACACTGAAGCTTTCTTT.

V usage is TRBV19 and J usage is TRBJ1-1, with D perhaps matching TRBD1 (6 bases). The CDR3 is 15 amino acids. Trimming took 7 bases from V and 4 from J, leaving 19 bases between them. In germline, CDR1 is LNHDA, CDR2 SQIVND (reference sequence). CDR3 residues: CASIDLQGSGTEAFF. CDR3 DNA: TGTGCCAGTATCGATCTACAGGGTTCGGGCACTGAAGCTTTCTTT.

This clone was counted a few times. The chain links TRBV19 to TRBJ1-2; possible D gene TRBD1, 5 bases. Trimming left V 7 bases short and J 7 bases short, with 13 bases between. CDR1 and CDR2 (germline): LNHDA, SQIVND (reference sequence). This CDR3 is 12 amino acids long. In nucleotides, the CDR3 is TGTGCCAGTAATCAGGGTTCAGGTGGCTACACCTTC. This encodes CASNQGSGGYTF.

The chain couples TRBV10-3 to TRBJ2-4, with D perhaps TRBD1 (7 bases). V lost 2 bases and J lost 8, with 13 bases in between. CDR3 length: 14 residues. The V gene's germline CDR1 is ENHRY and CDR2 SYGVKD. This CDR3 reads CAISERDREDIQYF. As DNA, the CDR3 is TGTGCCATCAGTGAGAGAGACAGGGAGGACATTCAGTACTTC.

This clone was found a few times. The chain carries TRBV5-4 and TRBJ2-3, with 7 bases fitting TRBD1. From germline, CDR1 is SGHNT and CDR2 YYREEE (reference sequence). This CDR3 spans 17 amino acids. V lost 1 base and J lost 1; bases outside the gene matches: 9. CDR3 sequence (DNA): TGTGCCAGCAGCTTGTCCCCGGCAGGGGGTCGCACAGATACGCAGTATTTT. It is translated as CASSLSPAGGRTDTQYF.

The chain has TRBV19 and TRBJ2-1, with a weak D call TRBD1 (6 bases). The germline gives CDR1 LNHDA, CDR2 SQIVND (reference sequence). The length of the CDR3 is 14 residues. V was clipped by 3 bases and J by 6 bases, with 12 bases between them. CDR3 DNA: TGTGCCAGTAGTATCGGACAGTACGGCAATGAGCAGTTCTTC. Residues: CASSIGQYGNEQFF.

The chain combines TRBV19 with TRBJ2-2, with 9 bases lining up with TRBD2. The CDR3 has 15 amino acids. V trimming: 5 bases; J trimming: 3 bases; junction bases outside the gene matches: 4. Germline CDR1 is LNHDA and CDR2 is SQIVND (reference sequence). The DNA of the CDR3 is TGTGCCAGTAGTGCGCTAGCGGGGCACACCGGGGAGCTGTTTTTT. It encodes CASSALAGHTGELFF.